The 2 T cell receptor beta chains below come from one sample, sequenced in a study of OX40 agonist ivuxolimab in advanced cancers. Sequenced by immunoSEQ multiplex PCR; TCRdb stores in-frame clones only, minus some. Of about 94,000 clones in the sample, 80% to 90% were seen once. Source: CD4+ or CD8+ T cells sorted from blood, taken in a trial of the OX40 agonist ivuxolimab. These receptors were collected from an adult with an advanced solid tumor such as melanoma, head and neck, liver or kidney cancer.

The V call is TRBV5-1, the J call TRBJ2-7; the D gene is possibly TRBD2 (5 bases). The CDR3 is 13 residues long. Germline values: CDR1 SGHRS, CDR2 YFSETQ. With 8 bases removed from V and 1 base from J, the gap between germline ends came to 13 bases. The CDR3, as DNA: TGCGCCAGGAGAGGGCAGCAATCCTACGAGCAGTACTTC. It is translated as CARRGQQSYEQYF.

This chain joins TRBV7-3 and TRBJ2-3, with TRBD2 identical over 9 bases. The germline V gene encodes CDR1 SGHTA and CDR2 FQGTGA. V lost 2 bases, J lost 6 bases, and 9 bases stayed unmatched. The CDR3 is made up of 16 amino acids. The CDR3 is CASSLSGGGARDTQYF. CDR3 nucleotide sequence: TGTGCCAGCAGCTTATCTGGCGGGGGGGCAAGGGATACGCAGTATTTT.